These T cell receptor beta chains were read from a single sample in a study of preoperative IRX-2 immunotherapy in early breast cancer. Sequenced by immunoSEQ multiplex PCR; TCRdb stores in-frame clones only, minus some. The sample consists of roughly 24,000 clones, roughly 96% of them appearing once. The starting material was tumor tissue, obtained after IRX-2 immunotherapy. The receptors originated from a human donor with breast cancer. The CDR3 runs from the conserved cysteine through the conserved F or W. A D gene is named only where the DNA matches it firmly. Clone size is stated in some rows and not others, as once, few, many or a class when expanded.

V	J	D	size	DNA	CDR3
TRBV6-5	TRBJ1-3	.	once	TGTGCCAGCAGTTACTCTGGAAACACCATATATTTT	CASSYSGNTIYF
TRBV4-1	TRBJ2-7	.	.	TGCGCCAGCAGCCGAACACCCCTAGAACCTCTGGATCCCGAGCAGTACTTC	CASSRTPLEPLDPEQYF
TRBV19	TRBJ2-2	.	.	TGTGCCAGTAGTATCGTCCCCCACACCGGGGAGCTGTTTTTT	CASSIVPHTGELFF
TRBV27	TRBJ2-3	.	.	TGTGCCAGCAGTTTGGGGCCCTCCCCACCTAGGAACTGGGACGAAGTGTATTTT	CASSLGPSPPRNWDEVYF
TRBV6-5	TRBJ2-7	.	.	TGTGCCAGCAGTTCGTTCCGAACCTCCTCCTACGAGCAGTACTTC	CASSSFRTSSYEQYF
TRBV6-5	TRBJ1-1	.	.	TGTGCCAGCAGTTTAGGGTTGGGCACTGAAGCTTTCTTT	CASSLGLGTEAFF
TRBV27	TRBJ1-5	.	.	TGTGCCAGCAGTTTATATGGTCCAGGACTAAATCAGCCCCAGCATTTT	CASSLYGPGLNQPQHF
TRBV7-2	TRBJ1-2	TRBD1	.	TGTGCCAGCAGCTTAGCGACAGGGGGCTTGGATGGCTACACCTTC	CASSLATGGLDGYTF
TRBV7-3	TRBJ1-1	TRBD1	.	TGTGCCAGCAGCTTAAGCCCTGGACAGGGGAGAGTCGCTGAAGCTTTCTTT	CASSLSPGQGRVAEAFF
TRBV4-1	TRBJ2-7	TRBD2	.	TGCGCCAGCAGCCAAGCTAACCTTTTTACTAGCGACGAGCAGTACTTC	CASSQANLFTSDEQYF
TRBV9	TRBJ2-7	TRBD1	.	TGTGCCAGCAGCGCCGGGACAGCCTCCCCCTACGAGCAGTACTTC	CASSAGTASPYEQYF
TRBV5-1	TRBJ2-3	.	.	TGCGCCAGCAGCTTGGGGGAGAATACGCAGTATTTT	CASSLGENTQYF
TRBV5-1	TRBJ2-1	TRBD2	.	TGCGCCAGCAGCAGGATTAGCGGGAGTGAGCAGTTCTTC	CASSRISGSEQFF
TRBV4-1	TRBJ2-2	.	.	TGCGCCAGCAGCCAAGCAGGTTGGACCGGGGAGCTGTTTTTT	CASSQAGWTGELFF
TRBV5-1	TRBJ1-1	TRBD1	.	TGCGCCAGCAGCTTGGGTCTACCGGACAGGGGGCGCGGGGGCACTGAAGCTTTCTTT	CASSLGLPDRGRGGTEAFF
TRBV18	TRBJ2-5	.	once	TGTGCCAGCTCACCCCGACAGGCGAAAGAGACCCAGTACTTC	CASSPRQAKETQYF
TRBV19	TRBJ1-3	.	.	TGTGCCAGTAGTATAGACTTCTCTGGAAACACCATATATTTT	CASSIDFSGNTIYF
TRBV5-1	TRBJ2-2	.	.	TGCGCCAGCAGCTTGGTCGATAATACCGGGGAGCTGTTTTTT	CASSLVDNTGELFF
TRBV6-1	TRBJ2-5	TRBD2	.	TGTGCCAGCGGGACTAGCGGGGTGGGGAGGACCCAGTACTTC	CASGTSGVGRTQYF
TRBV5-4	TRBJ1-3	.	.	TGTGCCAGCAGCTTGGGGGCGGACCGGGCTGGAAACACCATATATTTT	CASSLGADRAGNTIYF
TRBV30	TRBJ2-7	.	.	TGTGCCTGGAGTAAAGAGACAGGCCAGATCGTGGAGCAGTACTTC	CAWSKETGQIVEQYF
TRBV4-2	TRBJ1-2	.	.	TGTGCCAGCAGCCCCTCCGATGGGGGTGGGAGAAACTATGGCTACACCTTC	CASSPSDGGGRNYGYTF
TRBV21-1	TRBJ2-1	.	once	TGTGCCAGCAGCGCACGGGACAGGGCTTACAATGAGCAGTTCTTC	CASSARDRAYNEQFF
TRBV28	TRBJ2-2	.	.	TGTGCCAGCAGTCCCCGCAGGGGGAGGGCGGGCACCGGGGAGCTGTTTTTT	CASSPRRGRAGTGELFF
TRBV27	TRBJ2-7	.	.	TGTGCCAGCAGTTTACCAGGGCTGTACGAGCAGTACTTC	CASSLPGLYEQYF
TRBV5-4	TRBJ2-2	.	few	TGTGCCAGCATGTCCGCAGCTTTGAACACCGGGGAGCTGTTTTTT	CASMSAALNTGELFF
TRBV7-9	TRBJ1-2	.	.	TGTGCCAGCAGCCCCATGGCGACTGGGGGCTACACCTTC	CASSPMATGGYTF
TRBV28	TRBJ1-1	.	.	TGTGCCAGCAGTTACACTGAAGCTTTCTTT	CASSYTEAFF
TRBV18	TRBJ2-5	.	once	TGTGCCAGCTCACCACGCAGGGGCAAGCAAGAGACCCAGTACTTC	CASSPRRGKQETQYF
TRBV18	TRBJ2-1	TRBD2	.	TGTGCCAGCTCACCACCGGGGGTAGCGGGGGGTTCCTACAATGAGCAGTTCTTC	CASSPPGVAGGSYNEQFF
TRBV27	TRBJ1-5	.	.	TGTGCCAGCAGTTCAAGAGCAGGGCATCAGCCCCAGCATTTT	CASSSRAGHQPQHF
TRBV7-9	TRBJ2-1	TRBD1	.	TGTGCCAGCAGCTTATCGACAGGGAGTCCCTACAATGAGCAGTTCTTC	CASSLSTGSPYNEQFF
TRBV18	TRBJ1-2	TRBD1	.	TGTGCCAGCTCACCTGACAGGGGGAGCCCCTATGGCTACACCTTC	CASSPDRGSPYGYTF
TRBV2	TRBJ2-5	TRBD1	.	TGTGCCAGCAGTGAAGGTCGACAGGGCAGCCAAGAGACCCAGTACTTC	CASSEGRQGSQETQYF
TRBV19	TRBJ1-5	.	once	TGTGCCAGTAGTTTCCGGACCAGCAATCAGCCCCAGCATTTT	CASSFRTSNQPQHF
TRBV19	TRBJ2-1	.	.	TGTGCCAGTAAATTAGACAGGGCGGGAAACAATGAGCAGTTCTTC	CASKLDRAGNNEQFF
TRBV4-2	TRBJ2-1	TRBD2	.	TGTGCCAGCAGCCAAGTGCTGACTAGCGGGGTCGAGCAGTTCTTC	CASSQVLTSGVEQFF
TRBV7-9	TRBJ1-1	.	.	TGTGCCAGCAGCTTAAGCTTTGGCAGGGTGAACACTGAAGCTTTCTTT	CASSLSFGRVNTEAFF
TRBV4-1	TRBJ2-4	.	.	TGCGCCAGCAGCCAAGCTTACTCCTCCCGAGGGCAGAACATTCAGTACTTC	CASSQAYSSRGQNIQYF
TRBV7-2	TRBJ2-7	.	.	TGTGCCAGCAGCTTAGCCCGCTTGGGACACCAAGTCTACGAGCAGTACTTC	CASSLARLGHQVYEQYF
TRBV6-1	TRBJ1-5	TRBD1	.	TGTGCCAGCAGTTCGGGACAGGGTTATCAGCCCCAGCATTTT	CASSSGQGYQPQHF